One and the same sample provided the 5 T cell receptor beta chains below, sequenced in a study of T-cell memory formation after mild COVID-19. From the 5' RACE reads, TCRdb called clonotypes with MiXCR, one entry per CDR3 protein. This sample has over 500,000 distinct CDR3 sequences, with 15% to 20% found just once. Material: PBMCs or a T cell subset sorted from them (not recorded which). The receptor set was obtained from an adult woman who had mild COVID-19 (a few samples of this study predate the infection). Cell type and time point are not known.

Only a few counts were recorded for this clonotype. The CDR3 DNA follows: TGTGCCAGCAGCCGGGACAGGGTCGTTACCGGGGAGCTGTTTTTT. Translating it yields CASSRDRVVTGELFF. The rearrangement joins TRBV7-2 to TRBJ2-2; 9 positions match TRBD1. CDR1 is SGHTA, CDR2 FQGNSA, per germline. V lost 5 bases, J lost 5 bases, and 6 bases stayed unmatched. The CDR3 runs 15 residues.

The chain employs TRBV18 and TRBJ1-1; the D is unclear. Per germline, CDR1 KGHSH and CDR2 LQKENI. The CDR3 sequence is 15 residues long. V shed 4 bases and J shed 3 bases, with 15 bases lying between them. CDR3 residues: CASSLTLALDTEAFF. The CDR3 DNA is TGTGCCAGCTCACTGACACTCGCCCTGGACACTGAAGCTTTCTTT.

The chain joins TRBV5-4 to TRBJ1-2; D not resolved. CDR1 SGHNT and CDR2 YYREEE come from the germline V gene (reference sequence). Trimming cost V 4 bases and J 4 bases, with 11 bases left between them. The CDR3 extends over 13 amino acids. The CDR3 region is CASSPGPGYGYTF. The CDR3 nucleotides read TGTGCCAGCAGCCCCGGCCCCGGCTATGGCTACACCTTC.

V gene TRBV7-9 combines with J gene TRBJ2-7; D perhaps matches TRBD1 (6 bases). From germline, CDR1 is SEHNR and CDR2 FQNEAQ (reference sequence). This CDR3 contains 17 residues. V lost 4 bases and J 1 base, leaving 20 bases between the germline ends. The CDR3 nucleotides are TGTGCCAGCAGCTCCCCTATATCGAGACAGGTATCCTACGAGCAGTACTTC. Protein sequence: CASSSPISRQVSYEQYF.

This clonotype was counted only a few times. V and J are TRBV12-3 or TRBV12-4 and TRBJ1-3; no clear D. Trimming left V 7 bases short and J 0 bases short, with 10 bases between. The CDR3 is made up of 14 amino acids. The CDR3 is CASTGDYSGNTIYF. The CDR3 coding sequence is TGTGCCAGCACCGGGGATTACTCTGGAAACACCATATATTTT.